The TCR beta chain described here comes from a study of beta chain features in type 1 diabetes. Study in general: Sorted cell examination encompassed 100 million to 110 million cells across all samples.

Expressed TCRB transcripts were sequenced, since all the RNA that had been isolated was reverse transcribed. The table came from immunoSEQ multiplex PCR; TCRdb's copy has only in-frame clones and leaves some out. The sample contains fewer than 200,000 clones, around 10% of which appear only once. A few counts support this clone. No antigen is known for it. Whole-study results and caveats: For Type 1 diabetes patients, all four CD4+ subsets carried TCRB CDR3s that were moderately but significantly shorter.

Germline CDR1 is LGHNA and CDR2 is YSLEER. Trimming stripped 2 bases from V and 2 bases from J, with 17 bases between. This CDR3 comprises 17 residues. This sequence originates from a man aged 30 to 45 with type 1 diabetes. The chain links TRBV4-3 to TRBJ2-3; tentative D call: TRBD1 (5 bases). Material for sequencing was central memory CD4+ T cells from blood. The CDR3 spells CASSQTLLTENTDTQYF. The DNA for the CDR3 is TGCGCCAGCAGCCAAACCCTTCTGACAGAAAACACAGATACGCAGTATTTT.